This T cell receptor (beta chain) was identified during a study of Tregs in tolerant kidney transplant recipients. The nonmyeloablative bone marrow transplants came from related graft donors, with transient mixed chimerism. Unstimulated Tregs (CD4+CD25+CD127-) and CD4+CD25- non-Tregs were sorted from PBMCs. Findings and caveats of the study: Activated donor B cell expansion appeared to reveal the most relevant donor-specific TCRbeta repertoire.

With regard to this clone: Its antigen is currently unknown.

The CDR3 runs to 13 residues. Germline-derived CDR1 and CDR2 are MNHNS and SASEGT. V lost 3 bases and J 10 bases, leaving 10 bases between the germline ends. The method was immunoSEQ multiplex PCR; TCRdb's version includes in-frame clones alone and lacks a portion of them. Of about 100,000 clones listed, approximately 93% are singletons. Sample: CD4+ T cells from blood (PBMCs), taken 12 months after the transplant. The rearrangement links TRBV6-1 to TRBJ1-6; no clear D gene. The TCR originated in a human patient who received a combined kidney and bone marrow transplant. The T cells may come from the graft donor. The CDR3 bases are TGTGCCAGCAGTGATGGAGGGCGGTCACCCCTCCACTTT. Its translation is CASSDGGRSPLHF.